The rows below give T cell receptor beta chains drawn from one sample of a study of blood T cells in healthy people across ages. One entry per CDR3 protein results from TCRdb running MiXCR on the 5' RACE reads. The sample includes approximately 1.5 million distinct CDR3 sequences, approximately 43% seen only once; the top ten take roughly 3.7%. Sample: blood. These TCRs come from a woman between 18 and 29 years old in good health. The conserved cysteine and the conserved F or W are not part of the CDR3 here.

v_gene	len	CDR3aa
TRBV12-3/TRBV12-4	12	ASTSIGVQNIQY
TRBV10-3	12	AISSGTQLEGYT
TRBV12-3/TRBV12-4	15	ASSFAIRAGRTDTQY
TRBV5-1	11	ASRGRLGIEQY
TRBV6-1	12	ASSGGTTNQPQH
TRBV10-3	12	AISKDSGTNEQY
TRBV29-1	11	SVYRVSTDTQY
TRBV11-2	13	ASSLGTGASDGYT
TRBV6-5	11	ASSDSIREGYT
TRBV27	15	ASSLGLGTGITGELF
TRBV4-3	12	ASSQEGAGRTQY
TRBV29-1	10	SVENGNNEQF
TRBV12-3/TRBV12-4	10	ASRLSNQPQH
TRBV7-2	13	ASGLGGGTRTEAF
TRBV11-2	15	ASSFDGLGTGLYEQY
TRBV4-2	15	ASSQDRDRGSNQPQH
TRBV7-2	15	ASSLDGGGVLYNEQF
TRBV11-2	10	ASSLVRREAF